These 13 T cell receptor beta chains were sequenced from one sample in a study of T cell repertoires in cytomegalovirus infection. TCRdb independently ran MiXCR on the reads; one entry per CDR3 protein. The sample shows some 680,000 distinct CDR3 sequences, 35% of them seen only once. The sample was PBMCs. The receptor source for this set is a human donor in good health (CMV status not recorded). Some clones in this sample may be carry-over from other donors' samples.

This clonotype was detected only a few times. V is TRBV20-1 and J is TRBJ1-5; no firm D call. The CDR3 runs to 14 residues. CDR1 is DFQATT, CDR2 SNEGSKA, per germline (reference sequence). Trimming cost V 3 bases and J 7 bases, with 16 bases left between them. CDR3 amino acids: CSARSVAGEQPQHF. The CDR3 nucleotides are TGCAGTGCTAGGTCGGTCGCCGGGGAGCAGCCCCAGCATTTT.

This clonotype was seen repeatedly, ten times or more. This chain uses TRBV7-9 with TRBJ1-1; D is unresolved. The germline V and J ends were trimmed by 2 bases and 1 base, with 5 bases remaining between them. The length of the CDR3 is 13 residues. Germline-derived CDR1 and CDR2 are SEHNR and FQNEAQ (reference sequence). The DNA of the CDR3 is TGTGCCAGCAGCTTAAATGGGAACACTGAAGCTTTCTTT. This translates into CASSLNGNTEAFF.

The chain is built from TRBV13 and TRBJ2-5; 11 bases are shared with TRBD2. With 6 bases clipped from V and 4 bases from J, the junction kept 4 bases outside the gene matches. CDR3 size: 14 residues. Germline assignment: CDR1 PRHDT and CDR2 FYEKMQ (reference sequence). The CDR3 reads CASSVAGGRETQYF. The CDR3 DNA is TGTGCCAGCAGTGTAGCGGGAGGGCGAGAGACCCAGTACTTC.

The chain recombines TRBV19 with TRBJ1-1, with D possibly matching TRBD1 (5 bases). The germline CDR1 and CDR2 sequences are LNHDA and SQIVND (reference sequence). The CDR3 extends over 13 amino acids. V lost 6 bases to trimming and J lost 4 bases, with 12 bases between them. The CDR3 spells CASRDTELTEAFF. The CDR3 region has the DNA TGTGCCAGTAGGGACACCGAACTCACTGAAGCTTTCTTT.

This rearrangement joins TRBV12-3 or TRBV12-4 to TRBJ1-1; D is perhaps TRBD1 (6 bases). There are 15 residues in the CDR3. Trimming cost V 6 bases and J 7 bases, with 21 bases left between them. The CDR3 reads CASRLQGPATIEAFF. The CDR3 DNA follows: TGTGCCAGCAGACTACAGGGACCCGCGACCATTGAAGCTTTCTTT.

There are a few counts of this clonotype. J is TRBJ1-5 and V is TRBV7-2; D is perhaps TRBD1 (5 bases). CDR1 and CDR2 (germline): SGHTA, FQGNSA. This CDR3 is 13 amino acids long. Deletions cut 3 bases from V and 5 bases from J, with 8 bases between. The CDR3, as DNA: TGTGCCAGCAGCTTCCGACAGTATCAGCCCCAGCATTTT. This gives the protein CASSFRQYQPQHF.

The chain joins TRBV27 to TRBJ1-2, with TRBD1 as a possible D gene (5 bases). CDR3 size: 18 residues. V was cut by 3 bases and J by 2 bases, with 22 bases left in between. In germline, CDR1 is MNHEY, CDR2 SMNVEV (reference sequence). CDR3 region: CASSFLDGALVGNYGYTF. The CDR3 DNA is TGTGCCAGCAGTTTTCTGGATGGGGCGTTGGTAGGGAACTATGGCTACACCTTC.

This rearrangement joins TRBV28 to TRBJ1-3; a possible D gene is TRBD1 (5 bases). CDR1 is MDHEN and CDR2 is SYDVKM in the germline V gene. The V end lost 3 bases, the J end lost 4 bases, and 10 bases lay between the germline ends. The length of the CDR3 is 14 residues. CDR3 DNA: TGTGCCAGCAGTTTGCTTCGACAGGGAAACACCATATATTTT. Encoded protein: CASSLLRQGNTIYF.

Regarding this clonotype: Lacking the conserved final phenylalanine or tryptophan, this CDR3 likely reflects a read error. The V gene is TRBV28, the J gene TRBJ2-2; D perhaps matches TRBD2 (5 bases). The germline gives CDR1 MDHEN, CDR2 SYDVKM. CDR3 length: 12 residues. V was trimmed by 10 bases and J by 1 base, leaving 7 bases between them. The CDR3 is CATRGNTGELFC. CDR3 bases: TGTGCCACCCGGGGGAACACCGGGGAGCTGTTTTGT.

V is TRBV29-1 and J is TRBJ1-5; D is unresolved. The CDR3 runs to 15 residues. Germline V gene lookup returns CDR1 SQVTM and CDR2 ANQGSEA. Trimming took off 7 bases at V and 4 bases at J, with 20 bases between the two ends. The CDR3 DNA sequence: TGCAGCGCCCTCCTTTCCGGGCCTCCTAATCAGCCCCAGCATTTT. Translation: CSALLSGPPNQPQHF.

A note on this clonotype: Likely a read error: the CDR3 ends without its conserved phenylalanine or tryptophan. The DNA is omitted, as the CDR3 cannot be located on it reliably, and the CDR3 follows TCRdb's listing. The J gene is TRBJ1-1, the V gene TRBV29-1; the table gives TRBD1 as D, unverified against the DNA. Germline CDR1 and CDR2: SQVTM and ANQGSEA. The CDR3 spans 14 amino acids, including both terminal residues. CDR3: CSVDISGTGFASFL.

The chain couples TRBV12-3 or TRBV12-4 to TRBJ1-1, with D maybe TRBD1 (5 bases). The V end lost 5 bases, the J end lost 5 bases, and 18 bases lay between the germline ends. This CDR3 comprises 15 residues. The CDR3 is CASSPATEKRTEAFF. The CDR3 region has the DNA TGTGCCAGCAGTCCCGCGACAGAGAAACGGACTGAAGCTTTCTTT.

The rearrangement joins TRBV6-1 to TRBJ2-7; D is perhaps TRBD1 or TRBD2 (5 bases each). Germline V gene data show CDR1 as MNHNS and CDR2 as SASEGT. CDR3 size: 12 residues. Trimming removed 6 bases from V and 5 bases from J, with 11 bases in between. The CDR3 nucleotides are TGTGCCAGCAGCCCCGGGGCCCACGAGCAGTACTTC. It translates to CASSPGAHEQYF.